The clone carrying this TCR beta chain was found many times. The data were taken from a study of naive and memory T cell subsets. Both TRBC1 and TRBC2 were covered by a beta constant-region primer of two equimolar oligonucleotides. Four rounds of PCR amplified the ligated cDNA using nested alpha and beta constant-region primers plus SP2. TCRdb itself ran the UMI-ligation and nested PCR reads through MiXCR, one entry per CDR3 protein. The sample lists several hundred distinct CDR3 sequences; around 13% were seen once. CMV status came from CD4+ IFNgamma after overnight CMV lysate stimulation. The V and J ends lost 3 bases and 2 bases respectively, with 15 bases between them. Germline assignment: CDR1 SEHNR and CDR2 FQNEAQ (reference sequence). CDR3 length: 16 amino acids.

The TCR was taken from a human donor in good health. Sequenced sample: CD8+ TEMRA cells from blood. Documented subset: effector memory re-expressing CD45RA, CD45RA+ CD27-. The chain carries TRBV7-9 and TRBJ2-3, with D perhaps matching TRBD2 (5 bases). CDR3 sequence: CASSFRISEPTDTQYF. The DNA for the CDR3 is TGTGCCAGCAGCTTCCGGATTAGCGAGCCCACAGATACGCAGTATTTT.